These 22 T cell receptor beta chains originate from one sample sequenced in a study of cytomegalovirus exposure and HLA in healthy donors. PCR was performed using 60 Vbeta and 13 Jbeta primers. Clones were read by immunoSEQ multiplex PCR, and TCRdb kept only the in-frame ones, dropping some. The sample lists around 130,000 clones, approximately 67% seen once, with 6.5% in the top ten. Input material: PBMCs. Receptors were obtained from a woman between 55 and 75 years old in good health and CMV-seronegative.

J is TRBJ2-3 and V is TRBV11-2; 8 bases map to TRBD2. The germline V gene has CDR1 SGHAT and CDR2 FQNNGV. The CDR3 covers 18 residues. The junction had 16 bases not matched to a gene; V was cut back by 5 bases and J by 3 bases. The CDR3 region is CASSPNGYRTSRTDTQYF. The CDR3 coding sequence is TGTGCCAGCAGCCCAAACGGGTATCGGACTAGCCGTACAGATACGCAGTATTTT.

The chain recombines TRBV28 with TRBJ2-3, with no clear D. CDR3 length equals 12 residues. The V end lost 5 bases, the J end lost 3 bases, and 6 bases lay between the germline ends. The germline V gene has CDR1 MDHEN and CDR2 SYDVKM. This chain's CDR3 is CASSLTTDTQYF. The CDR3 nucleotides are TGTGCCAGCAGTCTTACTACAGATACGCAGTATTTT. Full variable domain (outside the CDR3, taken from reference TRBV28 and TRBJ2-3): DVKVTQSSRYLVKRTGEKVFLECVQDMDHENMFWYRQDPGLGLRLIYFSYDVKMKEKGDIPEGYSVSREKKERFSLILESASTNQTSMYLCASSLTTDTQYFGPGTRLTVL.

The chain recombines TRBV5-1 with TRBJ2-3, with 7 nucleotides matching TRBD1. The germline V gene has CDR1 SGHRS and CDR2 YFSETQ. The CDR3 runs 14 residues. V lost 3 bases and J lost 2; bases outside the gene matches: 3. This CDR3 reads CASSWDSPTDTQYF. The CDR3 DNA follows: TGCGCCAGCAGCTGGGACAGCCCCACAGATACGCAGTATTTT.

V and J are TRBV5-4 and TRBJ2-1; TRBD1 aligns across 7 bases. The germline V gene has CDR1 SGHNT and CDR2 YYREEE (reference sequence). The junction had 4 bases not matched to a gene; V was cut back by 2 bases and J by 2 bases. The CDR3 has 15 amino acids. The CDR3 DNA follows: TGTGCCAGCAGCTTAAATACAGGGGCCTACAATGAGCAGTTCTTC. It specifies CASSLNTGAYNEQFF.

This clone showed up just a few times. V and J are TRBV9 and TRBJ2-2; D might be TRBD2 (6 bases). The CDR3 extends over 14 amino acids. Germline V CDR1 and CDR2: SGDLS, YYNGEE. V lost 7 bases to trimming and J lost 9 bases, with 19 bases between them. The CDR3 DNA reads TGTGCCAGCTCCCCGGGGGTGAACCCCCGGGAGCTGTTTTTT. It encodes CASSPGVNPRELFF.

A remark on this clone: An end of the junction does not agree with germline; a read error may underlie this. The V call is TRBV7-9, the J call TRBJ2-3, with no clear D. The CDR3 contains 12 residues. Germline V gene lookup returns CDR1 SEHNR and CDR2 FQNEAQ (reference sequence). As DNA, the CDR3 is TGTTCCAGCAGCTTAGTGTATGATACGCAGTATTTT. Translating gives CSSSLVYDTQYF.

The chain couples TRBV5-1 to TRBJ2-7, with D possibly being TRBD2 (7 bases). Trimming cost V 6 bases and J 5 bases, with 18 bases left between them. This CDR3 is built from 14 residues. Germline V gene sequence: CDR1 SGHRS, CDR2 YFSETQ. The CDR3, as DNA: TGCGCCAGCACTCAGTGGGGGGGGCCTAACGAGCAGTACTTC. Amino acids: CASTQWGGPNEQYF. Full variable domain (rest looked up from reference TRBV5-1 and TRBJ2-7): KAGVTQTPRYLIKTRGQQVTLSCSPISGHRSVSWYQQTPGQGLQFLFEYFSETQRNKGNFPGRFSGRQFSNSRSEMNVSTLELGDSALYLCASTQWGGPNEQYFGPGTRLTVT.

CDR3 DNA sequence: TGCGCCAGCAGCTTGGGGACAGGTGTAGCTTTCTTT. Translation: CASSLGTGVAFF. The chain employs TRBV5-1 and TRBJ1-1; TRBD1 aligns across 7 bases. The V gene's germline CDR1 is SGHRS and CDR2 YFSETQ. The J segment lost 10 bases and the V segment lost 0 bases, leaving 3 bases of the junction unmatched. This CDR3 contains 12 residues.

This clone was counted between two and nine times. This chain uses TRBV7-2 with TRBJ1-6; D might be TRBD1 (5 bases). This CDR3 contains 15 residues. Between the trimmed V and J ends, which lost 7 bases and 7 bases, there was a span of 17 bases. Germline V gene lookup returns CDR1 SGHTA and CDR2 FQGNSA. CDR3 residues: CASTAWGSKNSPLHF. Here the CDR3 DNA reads TGTGCCAGCACCGCCTGGGGCAGTAAAAATTCACCCCTCCACTTT.

This chain joins TRBV5-5 and TRBJ1-2; TRBD1 matches 10 bases. This CDR3 is built from 16 residues. V was clipped by 3 bases and J by 4 bases; unmatched bases: 9. CDR1 and CDR2 from the germline V gene are SGHKS and YYEKEE (reference sequence). As DNA, the CDR3 is TGTGCCAGCAGCTGGTCCGGGACAGGGGATATCTATGGCTACACCTTC. It is translated as CASSWSGTGDIYGYTF. The variable domain in full, completed from reference TRBV5-5 and TRBJ1-2, reads DAGVTQSPTHLIKTRGQQVTLRCSPISGHKSVSWYQQVLGQGPQFIFQYYEKEERGRGNFPDRFSARQFPNYSSELNVNALLLGDSALYLCASSWSGTGDIYGYTFGSGTRLTVV.

This clone was recorded once. V and J are TRBV28 and TRBJ2-7; 10 bases align to TRBD2. V lost 6 bases, J lost 4 bases, and 9 bases stayed unmatched. The CDR3 contains 15 residues. CDR1 and CDR2 from the germline V gene are MDHEN and SYDVKM. CDR3 nucleotide sequence: TGTGCCAGCAGGGGGGCTAGCGGGAGAATGTACGAGCAGTACTTC. Residues: CASRGASGRMYEQYF. The variable domain in full, completed from reference TRBV28 and TRBJ2-7, reads DVKVTQSSRYLVKRTGEKVFLECVQDMDHENMFWYRQDPGLGLRLIYFSYDVKMKEKGDIPEGYSVSREKKERFSLILESASTNQTSMYLCASRGASGRMYEQYFGPGTRLTVT.

The gene calls are TRBV27 and TRBJ2-7; D is ambiguous. This CDR3 is 10 amino acids long. The germline V gene encodes CDR1 MNHEY and CDR2 SMNVEV (reference sequence). V was trimmed by 6 bases and J by 6 bases, leaving 6 bases between them. The CDR3 reads CASSPVEQYF. CDR3 nucleotide sequence: TGTGCCAGCAGCCCGGTCGAGCAGTACTTC.

The gene calls are TRBV29-1 and TRBJ1-5; 7 bases align to TRBD1. The CDR3 consists of 13 residues. The V and J ends lost 7 bases and 0 bases, in that order; junction bases with no gene match: 3. Looked up from germline, CDR1 is SQVTM and CDR2 is ANQGSEA. CDR3 in amino acids: CSAGGNSNQPQHF. DNA for the CDR3: TGCAGCGCAGGGGGAAATAGCAATCAGCCCCAGCATTTT.

The rearrangement uses TRBV13 and TRBJ2-3, with 7 bases identical to TRBD2. Per the germline V gene, CDR1 is PRHDT and CDR2 is FYEKMQ (reference sequence). J lost 6 bases, V lost 3 bases, and 6 bases had no gene match. The CDR3 runs to 14 residues. The DNA for the CDR3 is TGTGCCAGCAGCTTGGGACTACGGTTGGATACGCAGTATTTT. Its protein is CASSLGLRLDTQYF.

The CDR3 here is CASSLLTGSSYNSPLHF. The CDR3 DNA sequence: TGTGCCAGCAGTTTATTAACGGGGAGCTCCTATAATTCACCCCTCCACTTT. This chain connects TRBV28 to TRBJ1-6; D ambiguous. The CDR3 runs to 17 residues. In germline, CDR1 is MDHEN, CDR2 SYDVKM. Trimming left V 1 base short and J 0 bases short, with 10 bases between.

This clone was counted a few times. This chain connects TRBV10-3 to TRBJ2-7; D remains unclear. Per the germline V gene, CDR1 is ENHRY and CDR2 is SYGVKD. The CDR3 contains 12 residues. V lost 6 bases, J lost 3 bases, and 9 bases lay in between. This CDR3 reads CAISEAFYEQYF. As DNA, the CDR3 is TGTGCCATCAGCGAAGCGTTCTACGAGCAGTACTTC.

This clone occurred a few times. The rearrangement links TRBV25-1 to TRBJ2-3, with 15 bases matching TRBD2. Germline lookup yields CDR1 MGHDK and CDR2 SYGVNS. The CDR3 runs 18 residues. Trimming removed 9 bases from V and 4 bases from J; junction bases left unmatched: 14. In DNA, the CDR3 is TGTGCCAGGAGGACCCGGACTAGCGGGAGGGCCAGGGCAGATACGCAGTATTTT. Its translation is CARRTRTSGRARADTQYF.

This chain joins TRBV11-1 and TRBJ2-3; TRBD2 matches at 8 bases. CDR3 length: 17 amino acids. V was clipped by 1 base and J by 1 base; unmatched bases: 7. Germline lookup yields CDR1 SGHAT and CDR2 FQDESV (reference sequence). CDR3 sequence (DNA): TGTGCCAGCAGCTTAGGAGCGGGAGCGATTGGCACAGATACGCAGTATTTT. As protein: CASSLGAGAIGTDTQYF. The full variable domain, its missing parts supplied by reference TRBV11-1 and TRBJ2-3, is EAEVAQSPRYKITEKSQAVAFWCDPISGHATLYWYRQILGQGPELLVQFQDESVVDDSQLPKDRFSAERLKGVDSTLKIQPAELGDSAMYLCASSLGAGAIGTDTQYFGPGTRLTVL.

This clone has only a few counts. The identical CDR3 is also encoded by other nucleotide sequences in the sample. The J gene is TRBJ1-1, the V gene TRBV7-8; weak D call: TRBD1 (5 bases). The V and J ends lost 0 bases and 1 base respectively, with 6 bases between them. Germline values: CDR1 SGHVS, CDR2 FQNEAQ. CDR3 size: 14 residues. The chain's CDR3 is CASSLAGQNTEAFF. CDR3 DNA: TGTGCCAGCAGCTTAGCCGGACAGAACACTGAAGCTTTCTTT.

The rearrangement joins TRBV9 to TRBJ1-3, with a possible D match to TRBD1 (5 bases). Per germline, CDR1 SGDLS and CDR2 YYNGEE. The length of the CDR3 is 15 residues. The V end was cut by 3 bases, the J end by 2 bases, with 12 bases between. CDR3 nucleotide sequence: TGTGCCAGCAGCGACACGGGGACTCCTGGAAACACCATATATTTT. It encodes CASSDTGTPGNTIYF.

J is TRBJ1-5 and V is TRBV2; D gene uncertain. V lost 3 bases and J 0 bases, leaving 15 bases between the germline ends. Germline CDR1 and CDR2: SNHLY and FYNNEI. The CDR3 has 17 residues. The CDR3 loop reads CASSDRQDYYSNQPQHF. The CDR3 DNA follows: TGTGCCAGCAGTGATCGGCAGGACTATTATAGCAATCAGCCCCAGCATTTT.

This chain links TRBV5-1 with TRBJ2-3, with 13 bases identical to TRBD2. The CDR3 runs to 18 residues. CDR1 is SGHRS and CDR2 is YFSETQ in the germline V gene. The junction had 8 bases not matched to a gene; V was cut back by 0 bases and J by 4 bases. The CDR3 here is CASSLATSGRAVADTQYF. CDR3 sequence (DNA): TGCGCCAGCAGCTTGGCCACTAGCGGGAGGGCCGTTGCAGATACGCAGTATTTT.